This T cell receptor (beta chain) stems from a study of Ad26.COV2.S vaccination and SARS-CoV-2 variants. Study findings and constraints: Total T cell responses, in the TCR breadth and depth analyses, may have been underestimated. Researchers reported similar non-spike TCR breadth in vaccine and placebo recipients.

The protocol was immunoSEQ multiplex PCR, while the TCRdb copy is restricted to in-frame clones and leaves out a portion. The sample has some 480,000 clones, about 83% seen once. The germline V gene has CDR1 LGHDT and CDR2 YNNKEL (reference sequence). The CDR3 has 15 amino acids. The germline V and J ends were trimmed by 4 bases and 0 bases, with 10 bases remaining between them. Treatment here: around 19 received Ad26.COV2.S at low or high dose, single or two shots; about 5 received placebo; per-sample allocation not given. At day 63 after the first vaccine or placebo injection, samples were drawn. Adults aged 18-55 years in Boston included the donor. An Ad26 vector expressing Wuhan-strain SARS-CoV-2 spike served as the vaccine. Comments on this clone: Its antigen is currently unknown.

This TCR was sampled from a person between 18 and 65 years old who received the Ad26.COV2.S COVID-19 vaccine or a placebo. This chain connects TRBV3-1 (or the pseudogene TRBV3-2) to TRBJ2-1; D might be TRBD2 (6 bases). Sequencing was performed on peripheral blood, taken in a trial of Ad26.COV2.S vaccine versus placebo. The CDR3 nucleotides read TGTGCCAGCAGCCCCTTGGAGGGCTCCTACAATGAGCAGTTCTTC. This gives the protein CASSPLEGSYNEQFF.